The entry that follows covers one T cell receptor (beta chain) sequence. This specimen belongs to a study of shared clonotypes between healthy human individuals. Trimming at V came to 0 bases and at J to 10 bases, leaving 5 bases not matched to a gene. Germline-derived CDR1 and CDR2 are SGHVS and FNYEAQ. The CDR3 is 14 residues long. Method: immunoSEQ multiplex PCR; TCRdb's copy keeps in-frame clones and lacks some. In the table there are over 850,000 clones, about 80% of which are singletons. This rearrangement joins TRBV7-6 to TRBJ2-1; TRBD2 aligns across 8 bases. The sequenced sample was memory CD4+ T cells from PBMCs. Subset of the sample: CD45RA-negative fraction. The source of this sequence is a young man in good health. Some clones in this sample may be carry-over from other donors' samples. CDR3: CASSLAGGELEQFF. CDR3 sequence (DNA): TGTGCCAGCAGCTTAGCCGGGGGGGAGCTCGAGCAGTTCTTC.